This record concerns one T cell receptor (beta chain) sequence. Its specificity is not known. Within the sample, other DNA sequences also encode this same CDR3. The germline V gene has CDR1 MGHRA and CDR2 YSYEKL. With 4 bases clipped from V and 3 bases from J, the junction kept 2 bases outside the gene matches. The CDR3 contains 14 residues. The sample comes from a study of cytomegalovirus exposure and HLA in healthy donors. Primers: 60 Vbeta forward and 13 Jbeta reverse. How the authors handled the data: Per a later analysis, the number of unique TCR beta chains was 75 million to 90 million, of which about 11 million were shared. The data were produced by immunoSEQ multiplex PCR, yet TCRdb's version contains in-frame clones alone and is incomplete. V and J calls and clone size come straight from that table; D and trimming were deduced from the DNA. The sample has around 72,000 clones, 50% to 80% seen once; the top ten hold about 20%.

Findings and limits, study-wide: Another analysis was done later, and it associated 15,000 or so TCR beta sequences with HLA alleles at 0.05 false discovery rate. With later analysis, a missense DCLRE1C variant became linked to TCR beta V- and J-gene trimming.

The chain recombines TRBV4-1 with TRBJ1-2, with TRBD1 matching 10 bases. The sequence derives from a man in his forties or fifties in good health and CMV-seropositive. Sequencing used PBMCs. The CDR3 nucleotides read TGCGCCAGCAGCCGGACAGGGGGGGACTATGGCTACACCTTC. Its protein is CASSRTGGDYGYTF.